This record looks at one TCR beta chain sequence and its context. Its target is not known. PCR primers comprised 60 Vbeta and 13 Jbeta primers. The protocol was immunoSEQ multiplex PCR, while the TCRdb copy is restricted to in-frame clones and leaves out a portion. The sample includes 150,000 to 200,000 clones, 60% to 85% seen only once; the top ten take about 2.7%. The data stem from a study of cytomegalovirus exposure and HLA in healthy donors. The V gene's germline CDR1 is SGHVS and CDR2 FNYEAQ. The CDR3 covers 15 residues. The ends were cut back, 0 bases at V and 6 bases at J, with 14 bases in the middle. Study-level findings and limits: Accurate predictions that matched the HLA-A and HLA-B alleles of most subjects were reportedly made from TCR beta sequences.

The chain employs TRBV7-6 and TRBJ1-1; TRBD1 is a possible D gene (5 bases). The sequenced sample consisted of PBMCs. The clonotype originates from a woman aged 45-59 years in good health and CMV-seropositive. The CDR3 region has the DNA TGTGCCAGCAGCTTAGCGGGGGGACGTGGCTCTGAAGCTTTCTTT. It codes for CASSLAGGRGSEAFF.